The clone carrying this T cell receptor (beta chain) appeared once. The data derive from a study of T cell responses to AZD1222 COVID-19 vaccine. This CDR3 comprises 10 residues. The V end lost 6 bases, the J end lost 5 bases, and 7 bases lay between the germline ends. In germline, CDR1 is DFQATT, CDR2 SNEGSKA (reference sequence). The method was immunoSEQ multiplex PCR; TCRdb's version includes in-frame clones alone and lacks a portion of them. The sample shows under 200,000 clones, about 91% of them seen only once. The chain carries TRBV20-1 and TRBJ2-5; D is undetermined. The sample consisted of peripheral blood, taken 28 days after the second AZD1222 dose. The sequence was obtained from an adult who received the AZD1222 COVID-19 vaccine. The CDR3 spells CSALEETQYF. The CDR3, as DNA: TGCAGTGCGTTGGAGGAGACCCAGTACTTC.